This T cell receptor (beta chain) was captured by sequencing in a study of T-cell reconstitution after alpha-beta-depleted transplantation in children (dated by TCRdb to about 2016). Regarding the research as a whole: T-cell immune reconstitution after TCRalphabeta/CD19-depleted allogeneic hematopoietic cell transplantation in children was quantitatively tracked in the study by means of TCR repertoire profiling.

Ten or more counts support this clonotype. Its antigen specificity is not known. No per-base quality is available; no much larger clone lies one base away. Libraries came from PCR. The data were produced on an Illumina HiSeq 2500. TCR library preparation used molecular barcoding, with unique molecular identifiers applied to normalize quantification of the TCRbeta repertoire. TCRdb passed the public sequencing reads through fastp at Q25 and MiXCR, retaining productive beta sequences. Rows are combined by CDR3 protein, so each entry shows the most common genes and DNA. Present in this sample are over 550,000 distinct CDR3 sequences, 8% to 11% of which were seen just once. The top ten constitute less than 5% of the sample. Per the germline V gene (reference sequence), DFQATT is the CDR1 and SNEGSKA is the CDR2. Reading from cysteine to phenylalanine, the CDR3 counts 13 amino acids. Just CDR3 DNA is preserved here, 39 bases in frame from base 1. V gives up 6 bases and J gives up 0 bases, and the segment between their germline ends measures 9 bases.

The rearrangement joined TRBV20-1 to TRBJ2-1; the D gene is unclear. Sequenced here: PBMCs from the stem cell graft donor, sampled from the stem cell graft. The receptor comes from a human donor who donated a stem cell graft to a child with acute myeloid leukemia. The DNA sequence is given as TGCAGTGCCCCCGGTATCTCCTACAATGAGCAGTTCTTC. It translates as CSAPGISYNEQFF.